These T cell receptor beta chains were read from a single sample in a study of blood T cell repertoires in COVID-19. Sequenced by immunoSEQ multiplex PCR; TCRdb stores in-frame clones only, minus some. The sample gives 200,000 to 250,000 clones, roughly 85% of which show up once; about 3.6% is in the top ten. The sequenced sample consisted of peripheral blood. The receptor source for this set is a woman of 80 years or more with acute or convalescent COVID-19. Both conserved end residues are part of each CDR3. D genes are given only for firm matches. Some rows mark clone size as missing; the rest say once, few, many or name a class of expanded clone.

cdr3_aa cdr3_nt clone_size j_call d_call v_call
CASSPPLQFSGNTIYF TGTGCCAGCAGTCCCCCCTTACAGTTCTCTGGAAACACCATATATTTT NA TRBJ1-3 NA TRBV28
CASSPGLGKGEQFF TGTGCCAGCTCACCGGGACTAGGCAAAGGAGAACAGTTCTTC once TRBJ2-1 TRBD2 TRBV18
CASRRDRGYNEQFF TGTGCCAGCAGGAGGGACAGGGGATACAATGAGCAGTTCTTC NA TRBJ2-1 TRBD1 TRBV2
CASSPLTGGKDTQYF TGTGCCAGCAGCCCACTGACAGGGGGGAAAGATACGCAGTATTTT NA TRBJ2-3 TRBD1 TRBV9
CASSQPWMDRGPQYF TGTGCCAGCAGCCAACCTTGGATGGACAGGGGGCCGCAGTATTTT NA TRBJ2-3 TRBD1 TRBV3-1/TRBV3-2
CASSPGQFSYEQYF TGTGCCAGCAGCCCCGGACAGTTCTCCTACGAGCAGTACTTC NA TRBJ2-7 NA TRBV6-5
CASSFIGGWETQYF TGTGCCAGCAGCTTTATTGGCGGGTGGGAGACCCAGTACTTC once TRBJ2-5 NA TRBV5-7
CASSLYTRQGWDELPIYNEQFF TGTGCCAGCAGCCTATACACAAGACAGGGGTGGGATGAGCTCCCTATATACAATGAGCAGTTCTTC NA TRBJ2-1 TRBD1 TRBV6-2/TRBV6-3
CASSENISNQPQHF TGTGCCAGCAGTGAAAACATTAGCAATCAGCCCCAGCATTTT few TRBJ1-5 NA TRBV6-1
CASWDSYNQPQHF TGTGCCAGCTGGGACAGCTACAATCAGCCCCAGCATTTT NA TRBJ1-5 TRBD1 TRBV6-5
CAISESGTGGDQPQHF TGTGCCATCAGTGAGTCAGGCACAGGGGGCGATCAGCCCCAGCATTTT few TRBJ1-5 TRBD1 TRBV10-3
CASSSGVVNTEAFF TGCGCCAGCAGCTCAGGGGTGGTAAACACTGAAGCTTTCTTT NA TRBJ1-1 NA TRBV5-1
CASSQAGTVTNSPLHF TGTGCCAGCAGCCAAGCCGGGACAGTTACTAATTCACCCCTCCACTTT NA TRBJ1-6 TRBD1 TRBV3-1/TRBV3-2
CASSSYTTGGNGYTF TGTGCCAGCAGTTCATACACGACAGGGGGCAATGGCTACACCTTC NA TRBJ1-2 TRBD1 TRBV7-2
CASSPRQGSTNEKLFF TGCGCCAGCAGCCCCCGGCAGGGTTCAACTAATGAAAAACTGTTTTTT once TRBJ1-4 NA TRBV5-1
CASSVGGSYNEQFF TGTGCCAGCAGCGTGGGGGGCTCCTACAATGAGCAGTTCTTC NA TRBJ2-1 NA TRBV9
CASSQESRGTGEKLFF TGCGCCAGCAGCCAAGAGTCCCGGGGGACGGGTGAAAAACTGTTTTTT NA TRBJ1-4 NA TRBV4-3
CASSHRDRVNTEAFF TGCGCCAGCAGCCACCGGGACAGGGTGAACACTGAAGCTTTCTTT NA TRBJ1-1 TRBD1 TRBV4-1
CASSPAGAWDTEAFF TGTGCCAGCAGCCCCGCGGGGGCGTGGGACACTGAAGCTTTCTTT NA TRBJ1-1 NA TRBV11-2
CASSPAGSETQYF TGTGCCAGCAGTCCGGCGGGGTCAGAGACCCAGTACTTC NA TRBJ2-5 NA TRBV28
CASSSKSSRQRGTEAFF TGTGCCAGCAGCTCCAAGAGTTCCCGTCAAAGGGGCACTGAAGCTTTCTTT once TRBJ1-1 NA TRBV21-1
CASSQGQISGNTIYF TGTGCCAGCAGCCAAGGCCAGATCTCTGGAAACACCATATATTTT NA TRBJ1-3 NA TRBV3-1/TRBV3-2
CASIRGSGHEQFF TGTGCCAGTATACGGGGGTCGGGGCATGAGCAGTTCTTC NA TRBJ2-1 NA TRBV12-3/TRBV12-4
CASSLEGHTGELFF TGTGCCAGCAGCTTGGAGGGGCACACCGGGGAGCTGTTTTTT NA TRBJ2-2 NA TRBV7-9
CASSYLQANTEAFF TGCGCCAGCAGCTACTTACAGGCGAACACTGAAGCTTTCTTT NA TRBJ1-1 NA TRBV5-1